This TCR beta chain derives from a study of blood T cell repertoires in COVID-19. Germline CDR1 reads MNHEY; CDR2 reads SVGEGT. The CDR3 is made up of 16 amino acids. The V and J ends lost 6 bases and 3 bases respectively, with 21 bases between them. TCRdb's copy holds only in-frame clones and misses some; the assay was immunoSEQ multiplex PCR. The sample includes under 250,000 clones, 80% to 85% seen only once; the top ten take more than 2.5%. This clonotype was sampled from a woman in her 30s who had recovered from COVID-19. The chain links TRBV6-2 or TRBV6-3 to TRBJ2-7; possible D gene TRBD2, 6 bases. Sequenced: peripheral blood. CDR3 bases: TGTGCCAGCAGCCATTGGGTCGGGACTTCGTTCTACGAGCAGTACTTC. Amino acids: CASSHWVGTSFYEQYF.